These 30 T cell receptor beta chains originate from one sample sequenced in a study of T cells in Graves' hyperthyroidism and ophthalmopathy. Using RNA transcripts as the source, TCR beta CDR3 regions were amplified. An initial round of RT-PCR targeting the TCR CDR3 relied on the HTBI primer set. MiXCR was run by TCRdb on the multiplex PCR reads, yielding one entry per CDR3 protein. The data contain fewer than 600,000 distinct CDR3 sequences, around 15% of them singletons. The sequenced sample was blood. These receptor sequences come from a woman aged 40 to 50 with Graves' hyperthyroidism.

This clonotype was detected many times. The chain recombines TRBV2 with TRBJ2-5; tentatively, D is TRBD2 (6 bases). The ends were cut back, 1 base at V and 4 bases at J, with 13 bases in the middle. Germline assignment: CDR1 SNHLY and CDR2 FYNNEI. This CDR3 comprises 15 residues. Here the CDR3 DNA reads TGTGCCAGCAGTGAAGTGGGAGGACGGCGAGAGACCCAGTACTTC. Its protein is CASSEVGGRRETQYF.

This clonotype was picked up many times. The chain links TRBV12-3 or TRBV12-4 to TRBJ1-1, with unresolved D. The V end was cut by 6 bases, the J end by 1 base, with 15 bases between. This CDR3 spans 15 amino acids. CDR3 sequence reads: CASSHPPWENTEAFF. The DNA of the CDR3 is TGTGCCAGCAGCCACCCCCCGTGGGAGAACACTGAAGCTTTCTTT.

This clonotype was seen ten or more times. J is TRBJ1-4 and V is TRBV11-2, with TRBD1 as a possible D gene (5 bases). Germline values: CDR1 SGHAT, CDR2 FQNNGV. This CDR3 spans 15 amino acids. V dropped 5 bases and J dropped 5 bases, with 15 bases sitting between them. The CDR3 spells CASSPGLGPNEKLFF. CDR3 sequence (DNA): TGTGCCAGCAGCCCAGGCTTGGGACCCAATGAAAAACTGTTTTTT.

This clonotype was detected ten times or more. The gene calls are TRBV28 and TRBJ2-2; TRBD2 agrees at 10 bases. J gave up 3 bases and V 6 bases, and 7 bases lay outside the gene matches. Germline loops: CDR1 MDHEN, CDR2 SYDVKM. This CDR3 region has 16 residues. The CDR3 DNA follows: TGTGCCAGCAGAACCACTAGCGGGATACACACCGGGGAGCTGTTTTTT. Protein product: CASRTTSGIHTGELFF.

This clonotype was seen many times. The chain links TRBV7-3 to TRBJ2-1; no clear D. V was clipped by 2 bases and J by 0 bases, with 8 bases between them. Germline values: CDR1 SGHTA, CDR2 FQGTGA. This CDR3 contains 15 residues. The CDR3, as DNA: TGTGCCAGCAGCTTATCAGCTAGCTCCTACAATGAGCAGTTCTTC. Translating it yields CASSLSASSYNEQFF.

This clonotype was seen a few times. V gene TRBV19 combines with J gene TRBJ1-5; D gene uncertain. CDR1 is LNHDA and CDR2 is SQIVND in the germline V gene (reference sequence). Trimming left V 5 bases short and J 3 bases short, with 8 bases between. The CDR3 is 13 amino acids. The DNA for the CDR3 is TGTGCCAGTAGTTGGCAGGACAATCAGCCCCAGCATTTT. Protein product: CASSWQDNQPQHF.

The V gene is TRBV25-1, the J gene TRBJ1-3, with D maybe TRBD1 (6 bases). In germline, CDR1 is MGHDK, CDR2 SYGVNS. Deletions cut 8 bases from V and 1 base from J, with 9 bases between. The CDR3 has 13 residues. The CDR3 nucleotides are TGTGCCAGCCCAGGGGAATCTGGAAACACCATATATTTT. Its protein product is CASPGESGNTIYF.

The V and J genes are TRBV12-3 or TRBV12-4 and TRBJ2-3; perhaps TRBD1 as D (6 bases). V was clipped by 0 bases and J by 5 bases, with 12 bases between them. The CDR3 is made up of 15 amino acids. CDR3 nucleotides: TGTGCCAGCAGTTTAGCTGGGCAACAGGGAGATACGCAGTATTTT. Protein: CASSLAGQQGDTQYF.

As for this clonotype: A much larger clone sits a single nucleotide away, making a read error possible. This chain connects TRBV5-1 to TRBJ2-5, with D tentatively TRBD1 (6 bases). V was clipped by 4 bases and J by 5 bases, with 21 bases between them. The CDR3 has 16 amino acids. CDR1 is SGHRS and CDR2 is YFSETQ in the germline V gene. The CDR3 is CASSPVGAQVGETQYF. As DNA, the CDR3 is TGCGCCAGCAGCCCTGTGGGGGCGCAGGTCGGGGAGACCCAGTACTTC.

This clonotype has a count of ten or more. This chain connects TRBV20-1 to TRBJ2-1; 11 bases agree with TRBD2. The V gene's germline CDR1 is DFQATT and CDR2 SNEGSKA (reference sequence). The CDR3 is 16 residues long. Trimming cost V 3 bases and J 8 bases; bases outside gene matches: 12. In DNA form, the CDR3 reads TGCAGTGCTAGCCCCTTATTAGCGGGAGGGCAGGATGAGCAGTTCTTC. It codes for CSASPLLAGGQDEQFF.

The chain combines TRBV3-1 with TRBJ1-1; 8 bases map to TRBD1. The V and J ends lost 5 bases and 4 bases, in that order; junction bases with no gene match: 9. CDR1 and CDR2 from the germline V gene are LGHDT and YNNKEL (reference sequence). The CDR3 runs 15 residues. The CDR3 DNA follows: TGTGCCAGCAGCGCTAGACAGGGGACGGGCACTGAAGCTTTCTTT. It codes for CASSARQGTGTEAFF.

The chain uses TRBV20-1 and TRBJ2-3; possible D gene TRBD2, 6 bases. Germline V CDR1 and CDR2: DFQATT, SNEGSKA (reference sequence). The V end was cut by 3 bases, the J end by 0 bases, with 16 bases between. CDR3 length: 16 residues. CDR3 in DNA: TGCAGTGCTAGCGCCGATATAGCGGAAAGCACAGATACGCAGTATTTT. This sequence encodes CSASADIAESTDTQYF.

This chain joins TRBV20-1 and TRBJ1-1; D not resolved. CDR1 DFQATT and CDR2 SNEGSKA come from the germline V gene (reference sequence). The CDR3 has 13 amino acids. V gave up 0 bases and J gave up 0 bases, with 5 bases separating them. The CDR3 sequence is CSARDGLNTEAFF. In DNA, the CDR3 is TGCAGTGCTAGAGACGGGCTGAACACTGAAGCTTTCTTT.

This clonotype occurred a few times. This chain uses TRBV9 with TRBJ2-7, with 7 bases matching TRBD2. Trimming removed 0 bases from V and 1 base from J; junction bases left unmatched: 7. The V gene's germline CDR1 is SGDLS and CDR2 YYNGEE. This CDR3 is built from 16 residues. DNA for the CDR3: TGTGCCAGCAGCGTAGGGGGGGGACTGAATTCCTACGAGCAGTACTTC. It specifies CASSVGGGLNSYEQYF.

The chain is built from TRBV5-6 and TRBJ2-6; D ambiguous. Trimming took off 4 bases at V and 2 bases at J, with 7 bases between the two ends. The CDR3 has 14 amino acids. The V gene's germline CDR1 is SGHDT and CDR2 YYEEEE. CDR3 in amino acids: CASSMLTGANVLTF. The CDR3 region has the DNA TGTGCCAGCAGCATGCTTACTGGGGCCAACGTCCTGACTTTC.

This clonotype occurred many times. In DNA, the CDR3 is TGTGCCAGCAGTTTGGTTCCCAATCAGCCCCAGCATTTT. It codes for CASSLVPNQPQHF. This chain uses TRBV12-3 or TRBV12-4 with TRBJ1-5; D is undetermined. The V and J ends lost 3 bases and 3 bases respectively, with 6 bases between them. CDR3 length: 13 residues.

The CDR3 DNA is TGTGCCAGCAGTCGAAGACTAGCGGGAGTCGTGGAGCAGTACTTC. It specifies CASSRRLAGVVEQYF. This chain connects TRBV28 to TRBJ2-7, with 12 bases aligning to TRBD2. Unmatched junction bases numbered 9, after V lost 5 bases and J lost 7 bases. In germline, CDR1 is MDHEN, CDR2 SYDVKM. The CDR3 is 15 residues long.

The chain carries TRBV9 and TRBJ2-1; D is perhaps TRBD2 (5 bases). Between the trimmed V and J ends, which lost 3 bases and 2 bases, there was a span of 12 bases. The CDR3 has 15 amino acids. Germline V CDR1 and CDR2: SGDLS, YYNGEE. The CDR3 loop reads CASSAHTRAYNEQFF. The CDR3 region has the DNA TGTGCCAGCAGCGCGCATACTAGGGCCTACAATGAGCAGTTCTTC.

This clonotype was found many times. The rearrangement links TRBV28 to TRBJ2-1; D is unclear. V lost 4 bases and J 1 base, leaving 20 bases between the germline ends. This CDR3 region has 18 residues. Germline V CDR1 and CDR2: MDHEN, SYDVKM. The CDR3 DNA is TGTGCCAGCAGTTCAGAGAACTACGCCAAACTATCCTACAATGAGCAGTTCTTC. Translation gives CASSSENYAKLSYNEQFF. Using reference TRBV28 and TRBJ2-1 for the parts outside the CDR3, the full variable domain is DVKVTQSSRYLVKRTGEKVFLECVQDMDHENMFWYRQDPGLGLRLIYFSYDVKMKEKGDIPEGYSVSREKKERFSLILESASTNQTSMYLCASSSENYAKLSYNEQFFGPGTRLTVL.

The chain couples TRBV10-2 to TRBJ2-1; D gene unclear. There are 12 residues in the CDR3. V lost 6 bases, J lost 8 bases, and 11 bases lay in between. Germline V gives CDR1 WSHSY, CDR2 SAAADI. CDR3 loop: CASSRPWDEQFF. The CDR3 DNA follows: TGCGCCAGCAGCCGTCCATGGGATGAGCAGTTCTTC.

This clonotype was seen at least ten times. The rearrangement links TRBV5-5 to TRBJ2-7; D tentatively fits TRBD1 or TRBD2 (5 bases each). V lost 0 bases and J 8 bases, leaving 9 bases between the germline ends. This CDR3 is built from 12 residues. Per germline, CDR1 SGHKS and CDR2 YYEKEE (reference sequence). CDR3 nucleotides: TGTGCCAGCAGCTTGGCCGTGGGACAGCAGTACTTC. Translated: CASSLAVGQQYF.

V and J are TRBV7-2 and TRBJ2-5, with 7 positions matching TRBD2. The germline CDR1 and CDR2 sequences are SGHTA and FQGNSA. Losses at the gene ends were 0 bases for V and 5 bases for J; bases not matched to a gene: 6. The CDR3 consists of 15 residues. The CDR3 protein is CASSLAGLESETQYF. The CDR3 bases are TGTGCCAGCAGCTTAGCCGGACTAGAGTCTGAGACCCAGTACTTC.

The gene calls are TRBV27 and TRBJ2-2, with 12 bases aligning to TRBD2. Looked up from germline, CDR1 is MNHEY and CDR2 is SMNVEV (reference sequence). The CDR3 totals 20 residues. Unmatched junction bases numbered 14, after V lost 1 base and J lost 5 bases. The DNA for the CDR3 is TGTGCCAGCAGTTTATATTCGTCGGCTAGCGGGAGGGCCGCTACCGGGGAGCTGTTTTTT. Residues: CASSLYSSASGRAATGELFF.

Ten or more counts support this clonotype. V and J are TRBV28 and TRBJ1-4, with D possibly matching TRBD1 (5 bases). CDR3 length: 13 amino acids. From germline, CDR1 is MDHEN and CDR2 SYDVKM. The ends were cut back, 8 bases at V and 6 bases at J, with 13 bases in the middle. The CDR3 loop is CASSAGNDEKLFF. CDR3 DNA: TGTGCCAGCTCAGCAGGGAATGATGAAAAACTGTTTTTT.

This clonotype was recorded at least ten times. V usage is TRBV28 and J usage is TRBJ2-7, with a weak D call TRBD1 (6 bases). This CDR3 region has 15 residues. Trimming took off 5 bases at V and 0 bases at J, with 14 bases between the two ends. Germline V gene sequence: CDR1 MDHEN, CDR2 SYDVKM. In nucleotides, the CDR3 is TGTGCCAGCAGTATACGGACAGAGCCCTCCTACGAGCAGTACTTC. Residues: CASSIRTEPSYEQYF. Filled out from reference TRBV28 and TRBJ2-7, the complete variable domain reads DVKVTQSSRYLVKRTGEKVFLECVQDMDHENMFWYRQDPGLGLRLIYFSYDVKMKEKGDIPEGYSVSREKKERFSLILESASTNQTSMYLCASSIRTEPSYEQYFGPGTRLTVT.

This clonotype was seen ten or more times. The V and J genes are TRBV7-2 and TRBJ2-2; 7 bases agree with TRBD2. CDR1 and CDR2 (germline): SGHTA, FQGNSA. Germline trimming cut 5 bases from V and 5 bases from J; bases unmatched to any gene: 11. The CDR3 covers 16 residues. The CDR3: CASSPPGGGWTGELFF. Written as DNA, the CDR3 is TGTGCCAGCAGCCCTCCTGGGGGGGGTTGGACCGGGGAGCTGTTTTTT. The complete variable domain, with remaining parts taken from reference TRBV7-2 and TRBJ2-2, reads GAGVSQSPSNKVTEKGKDVELRCDPISGHTALYWYRQSLGQGLEFLIYFQGNSAPDKSGLPSDRFSAERTGGSVSTLTIQRTQQEDSAVYLCASSPPGGGWTGELFFGEGSRLTVL.

This clonotype was picked up many times. The chain is built from TRBV6-1 and TRBJ2-7; 7 nucleotides agree with TRBD1. CDR1 MNHNS and CDR2 SASEGT come from the germline V gene. The CDR3 runs to 17 residues. V was clipped by 5 bases and J by 1 base; unmatched bases: 14. The CDR3 is CASSPLQGPETSYEQYF. CDR3 DNA: TGTGCCAGCAGTCCTCTACAGGGGCCTGAGACGTCCTACGAGCAGTACTTC.

This clonotype was detected many times. The genes are TRBV18 and TRBJ1-5; no firm D call. Germline CDR1 KGHSH, CDR2 LQKENI. V was shortened by 2 bases and J by 2 bases, with 7 bases between the two germline ends. The CDR3 is 14 amino acids. The CDR3 bases are TGTGCCAGCTCACCAGCGCAGGGCAATCAGCCCCAGCATTTT. It specifies CASSPAQGNQPQHF.

This clonotype was detected ten times or more. The chain combines TRBV18 with TRBJ1-1; TRBD1 agrees at 8 bases. V lost 1 base and J lost 4; bases outside the gene matches: 8. Germline values: CDR1 KGHSH, CDR2 LQKENI. This CDR3 comprises 16 residues. In DNA, the CDR3 is TGTGCCAGCTCACCACGGTCAGGGGGCGCGGGCACTGAAGCTTTCTTT. It is translated as CASSPRSGGAGTEAFF.

This clonotype was found a few times. This sequence joins TRBV13 and TRBJ2-2; D might be TRBD1 (6 bases). Trimming took 8 bases from V and 1 from J, leaving 17 bases between them. Germline V gene sequence: CDR1 PRHDT, CDR2 FYEKMQ (reference sequence). CDR3 size: 16 residues. The CDR3 loop reads CASGVDRQWNTGELFF. The CDR3 DNA sequence: TGTGCCAGCGGTGTGGACAGACAATGGAACACCGGGGAGCTGTTTTTT. Complete variable domain (other parts from reference TRBV13 and TRBJ2-2): AAGVIQSPRHLIKEKRETATLKCYPIPRHDTVYWYQQGPGQDPQFLISFYEKMQSDKGSIPDRFSAQQFSDYHSELNMSSLELGDSALYFCASGVDRQWNTGELFFGEGSRLTVL.